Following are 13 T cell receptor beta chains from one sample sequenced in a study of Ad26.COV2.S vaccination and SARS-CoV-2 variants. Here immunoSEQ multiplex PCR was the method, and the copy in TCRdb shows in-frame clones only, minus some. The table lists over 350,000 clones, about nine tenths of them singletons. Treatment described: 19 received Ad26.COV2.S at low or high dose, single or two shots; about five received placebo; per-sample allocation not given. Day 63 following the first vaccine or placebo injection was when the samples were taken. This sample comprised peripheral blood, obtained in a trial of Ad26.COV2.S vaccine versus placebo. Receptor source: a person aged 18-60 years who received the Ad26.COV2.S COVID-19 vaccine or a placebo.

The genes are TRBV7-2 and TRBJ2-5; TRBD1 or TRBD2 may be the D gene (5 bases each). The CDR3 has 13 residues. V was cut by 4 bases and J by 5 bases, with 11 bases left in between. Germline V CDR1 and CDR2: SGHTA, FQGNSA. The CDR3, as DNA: TGTGCCAGCAGCTGGACACGGAGGGAGACCCAGTACTTC. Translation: CASSWTRRETQYF.

CDR3 in amino acids: CASSTRDRHNSPLHF. CDR3 coding DNA: TGTGCCAGCAGTACCCGGGACAGACATAATTCACCCCTCCACTTT. The chain carries TRBV21-1 and TRBJ1-6; the table gives TRBD1 as D, unverified against the DNA. TRBV21-1 is a pseudogene. The CDR3 totals 15 residues.

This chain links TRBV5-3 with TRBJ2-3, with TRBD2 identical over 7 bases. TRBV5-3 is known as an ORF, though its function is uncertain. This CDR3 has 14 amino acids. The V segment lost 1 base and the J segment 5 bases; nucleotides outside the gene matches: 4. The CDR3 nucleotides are TGTGCCAGAAGCTTGATTGCGGGGGTAGATACGCAGTATTTT. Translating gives CARSLIAGVDTQYF.

CDR3 in DNA: TGTGCCAGCTCACCATTCCAGCGGGGGGGTTCTAGCACAGATACGCAGTATTTT. Protein: CASSPFQRGGSSTDTQYF. The V call is TRBV18, the J call TRBJ2-3; 10 nucleotides agree with TRBD2. V was pared by 2 bases and J by 0 bases, with 8 bases of the junction left unmatched. CDR3 length equals 18 residues. Germline V lookup: CDR1 KGHSH, CDR2 LQKENI.

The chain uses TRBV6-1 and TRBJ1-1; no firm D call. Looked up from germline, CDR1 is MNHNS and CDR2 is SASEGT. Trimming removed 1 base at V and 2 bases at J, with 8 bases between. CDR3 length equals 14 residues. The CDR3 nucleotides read TGTGCCAGCAGTGAAGTTGACCGAAACACTGAAGCTTTCTTT. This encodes CASSEVDRNTEAFF.

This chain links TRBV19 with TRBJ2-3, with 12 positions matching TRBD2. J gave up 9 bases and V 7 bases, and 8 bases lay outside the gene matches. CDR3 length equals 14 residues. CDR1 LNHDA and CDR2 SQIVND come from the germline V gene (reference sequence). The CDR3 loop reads CASNPSGGAGTQYF. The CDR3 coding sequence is TGTGCCAGTAACCCTAGCGGGGGGGCCGGAACGCAGTATTTT.

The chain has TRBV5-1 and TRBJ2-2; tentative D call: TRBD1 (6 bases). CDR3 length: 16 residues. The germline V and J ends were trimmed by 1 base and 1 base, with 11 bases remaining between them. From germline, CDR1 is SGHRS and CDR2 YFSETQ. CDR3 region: CASSLTRTENTGELFF. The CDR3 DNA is TGCGCCAGCAGCTTGACTCGGACAGAGAACACCGGGGAGCTGTTTTTT.

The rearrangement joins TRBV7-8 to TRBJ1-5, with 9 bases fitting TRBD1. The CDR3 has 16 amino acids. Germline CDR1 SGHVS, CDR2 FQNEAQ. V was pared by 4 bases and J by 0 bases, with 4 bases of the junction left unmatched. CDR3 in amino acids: CASSSWDRDSNQPQHF. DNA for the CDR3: TGTGCCAGCAGCTCATGGGACAGGGATAGCAATCAGCCCCAGCATTTT. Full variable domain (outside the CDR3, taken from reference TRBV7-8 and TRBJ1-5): GAGVSQSPRYKVAKRGQDVALRCDPISGHVSLFWYQQALGQGPEFLTYFQNEAQLDKSGLPSDRFFAERPEGSVSTLKIQRTQQEDSAVYLCASSSWDRDSNQPQHFGDGTRLSIL.

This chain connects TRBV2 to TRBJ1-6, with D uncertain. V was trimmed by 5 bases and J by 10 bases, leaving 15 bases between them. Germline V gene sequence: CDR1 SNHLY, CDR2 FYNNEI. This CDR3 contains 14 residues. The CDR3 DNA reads TGTGCCAGCAGTCTGGCCAGCGAGGAATCACCCCTCCACTTT. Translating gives CASSLASEESPLHF.

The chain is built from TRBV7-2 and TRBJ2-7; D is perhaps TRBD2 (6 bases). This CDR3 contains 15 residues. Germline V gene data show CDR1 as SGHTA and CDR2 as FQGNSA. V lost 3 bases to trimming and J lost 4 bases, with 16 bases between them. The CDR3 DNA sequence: TGTGCCAGCAGCTTTACGGGACTCCAATTTTACGAGCAGTACTTC. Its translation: CASSFTGLQFYEQYF.

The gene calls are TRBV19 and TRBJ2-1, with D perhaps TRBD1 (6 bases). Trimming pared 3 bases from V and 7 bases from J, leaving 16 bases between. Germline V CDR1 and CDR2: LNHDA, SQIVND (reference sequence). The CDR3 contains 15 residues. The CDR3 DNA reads TGTGCCAGTAGTATCGAACAGGGCCCTTGGAATGAGCAGTTCTTC. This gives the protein CASSIEQGPWNEQFF. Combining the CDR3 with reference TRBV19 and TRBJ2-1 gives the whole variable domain DGGITQSPKYLFRKEGQNVTLSCEQNLNHDAMYWYRQDPGQGLRLIYYSQIVNDFQKGDIAEGYSVSREKKESFPLTVTSAQKNPTAFYLCASSIEQGPWNEQFFGPGTRLTVL.

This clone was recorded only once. For the CDR3, the DNA is TGTGCCAGCAGCCAATCAGGAGGGGCCTACAATGAGCAGTTCTTC. This translates into CASSQSGGAYNEQFF. The chain joins TRBV3-1 (or the pseudogene TRBV3-2) to TRBJ2-1; tentative D call: TRBD2 (6 bases). V lost 2 bases and J lost 2, with 10 bases in between. The CDR3 spans 15 residues. Germline V CDR1 and CDR2: LGHDT, YNNKEL (reference sequence).

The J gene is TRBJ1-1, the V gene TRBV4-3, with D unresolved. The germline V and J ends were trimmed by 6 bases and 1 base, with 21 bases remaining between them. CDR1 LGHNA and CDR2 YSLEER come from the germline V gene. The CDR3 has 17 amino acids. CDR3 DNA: TGCGCCAGCAGTTACGGACCCTATCAAAGCCCGAACACTGAAGCTTTCTTT. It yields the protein CASSYGPYQSPNTEAFF.